This paragraph covers one T cell receptor (beta chain) sequence. Its specificity is not known. Germline lookup yields CDR1 MNHNY and CDR2 SVGAGI (reference sequence). J lost 3 bases, V lost 6 bases, and 5 bases had no gene match. This CDR3 has 14 amino acids. These data come from a study of cytomegalovirus exposure and HLA in healthy donors. Study-level points and caveats: Most CMV-associated TCR beta chains appeared HLA-restricted in a later analysis.

The PCR had 60 Vbeta and 13 Jbeta primers. Data came from immunoSEQ multiplex PCR; TCRdb stores just in-frame clones and leaves some out. The sample shows about 190,000 clones, 65% to 85% of them seen only once. Sequencing was done on a sample of PBMCs. This clonotype was sampled from a woman in her twenties or thirties in good health and CMV-seropositive. The chain is built from TRBV6-6 and TRBJ1-5; 7 bases are shared with TRBD1. CDR3 protein: CASRGTETNQPQHF. CDR3 bases: TGTGCCAGCAGGGGGACAGAAACCAATCAGCCCCAGCATTTT.